Listed below are T cell receptor beta chains from one sample, sequenced in a study of cytomegalovirus exposure and HLA in healthy donors. Assay: immunoSEQ multiplex PCR; the TCRdb copy retains only in-frame clones and omits some. The sample has about 60,000 clones, 77% seen once; the top ten hold about 3.3%. The sequencing sample was made of PBMCs. Receptors originate from a woman in her thirties or forties in good health and CMV-seropositive. Both conserved end residues are part of each CDR3. A D gene is named only where the DNA matches it firmly. Clone size appears in some rows only: once, few, many, or a class for an expanded clone.

>NA|TRBJ2-1|TRBV29-1|TRBD1
TGCAGCGCAACGTGGACAGGTGGGAATGAGCAGTTCTTC
CSATWTGGNEQFF
>NA|TRBJ1-5|TRBV10-2|NA
TGCGCCAGCAGTGAGAGCTGGGGAGGTCAGCCCCAGCATTTT
CASSESWGGQPQHF
>NA|TRBJ1-1|TRBV18|NA
TGTGCCAGCTCCGCGGACACATACACTGAAGCTTTCTTT
CASSADTYTEAFF
>NA|TRBJ2-7|TRBV21-1|NA
TGTGCCAGCAGCAAAACATCCGGGAGGGACGAGCAGTACTTC
CASSKTSGRDEQYF
>NA|TRBJ2-3|TRBV9|TRBD2
TGTGCCAGCAGCCTGACTAGCGGGGGGCCAGGCGATACGCAGTATTTT
CASSLTSGGPGDTQYF
>few|TRBJ1-4|TRBV19|TRBD1
TGTGCCAGTAGTAAGGGACAGATTGAAAAACTGTTTTTT
CASSKGQIEKLFF
>NA|TRBJ2-5|TRBV4-3|NA
TGCGCCAGCAGCCAAGACATGACCTCGGGGTCCCAGTACTTC
CASSQDMTSGSQYF
>NA|TRBJ1-6|TRBV6-1|NA
TGTGCCAGCAGTGAGGGACAAGGGCCACCCCTCCACTTT
CASSEGQGPPLHF
>NA|TRBJ1-1|TRBV30|TRBD1
TGTGCCTGGATGTGGCCGTACAGTCCCAGGGGGCTGAACACTGAAGCTTTCTTT
CAWMWPYSPRGLNTEAFF
>NA|TRBJ1-2|TRBV10-3|TRBD1
TGTGCCATCAGTCAGGGGGCGCTGGGATATGGCTACACCTTC
CAISQGALGYGYTF
>NA|TRBJ2-5|TRBV7-8|TRBD1
TGTGCCAGCAGCTTATGGACAGGGAAAGGAAAAGAGACCCAGTACTTC
CASSLWTGKGKETQYF
>NA|TRBJ1-3|TRBV29-1|NA
TGCAGCTCCGAACGGGGTAGAAACACCATATATTTT
CSSERGRNTIYF
>NA|TRBJ1-5|TRBV6-1|NA
TGTGCCAGCCGGGGGGGGGTGGCTGTTTATCAGCCCCAGCATTTT
CASRGGVAVYQPQHF
>NA|TRBJ1-3|TRBV6-1|NA
TGTGCCAGCAGTGAAACAGGAAGAAACACCATATATTTT
CASSETGRNTIYF
>NA|TRBJ2-1|TRBV7-9|NA
TGTGCCAGCAGGCACGGACAGTGGTCCGTTAATGAGCAGTTCTTC
CASRHGQWSVNEQFF
>few|TRBJ1-1|TRBV5-1|TRBD1
TGCGCCAGCAGGGGGGGGACAGGACCGAACACTGAAGCTTTCTTT
CASRGGTGPNTEAFF
>once|TRBJ2-7|TRBV5-1|TRBD1
TGCGCCAGCAGCTTGGGTGGACAGGGGGTATACGAGCAGTACTTC
CASSLGGQGVYEQYF
>NA|TRBJ2-3|TRBV5-5|NA
TGTGCCAGCAGCTTGGCTGGGGGCGCGGATACGCAGTATTTT
CASSLAGGADTQYF
>NA|TRBJ2-3|TRBV6-1|NA
TGTGCCAGCACTATGAAGTGGGGGCCCACAGATACGCAGTATTTT
CASTMKWGPTDTQYF
>NA|TRBJ2-3|TRBV4-1|NA
TGCGCCAGCAGCCAAGCGCGGGGCGGGGCGGCAGATACGCAGTATTTT
CASSQARGGAADTQYF
>NA|TRBJ2-3|TRBV9|NA
TGTGCCAGCAGCGTAGTCGGCGGGAACACAGATACGCAGTATTTT
CASSVVGGNTDTQYF
>NA|TRBJ2-7|TRBV19|TRBD2
TGTGCCAGTAGGTCTACAGCGGGGGGCTACGAGCAGTACTTC
CASRSTAGGYEQYF
>NA|TRBJ2-5|TRBV11-2|NA
TGTGCCAGCAGCAAACTATCGACAGGTTCTAGGACCCAGTACTTC
CASSKLSTGSRTQYF